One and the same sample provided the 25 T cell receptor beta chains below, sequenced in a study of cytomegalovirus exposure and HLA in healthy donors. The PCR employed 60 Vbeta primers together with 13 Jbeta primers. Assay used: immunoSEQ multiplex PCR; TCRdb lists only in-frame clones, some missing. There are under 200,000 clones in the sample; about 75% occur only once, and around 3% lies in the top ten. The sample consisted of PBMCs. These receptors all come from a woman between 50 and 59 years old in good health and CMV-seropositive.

The CDR3 DNA reads TGTGCCAGCAGTTTATCGTATCCAGGGGGATGGAGCAATGAGCAGTTCTTC. It specifies CASSLSYPGGWSNEQFF. J is TRBJ2-1 and V is TRBV27; 7 bases line up with TRBD1. CDR3 length: 17 amino acids. The trim removed 0 bases at V and 6 bases at J, leaving 11 bases unmatched. Per the germline V gene, CDR1 is MNHEY and CDR2 is SMNVEV (reference sequence).

The CDR3 loop is CASRGPGGVNEQYF. The CDR3 DNA reads TGTGCCAGCAGGGGACCGGGGGGCGTGAACGAGCAGTACTTC. J is TRBJ2-7 and V is TRBV28; perhaps TRBD2 as D (7 bases). The germline V gene has CDR1 MDHEN and CDR2 SYDVKM. The length of the CDR3 is 14 residues. Trimming took off 6 bases at V and 5 bases at J, with 17 bases between the two ends.

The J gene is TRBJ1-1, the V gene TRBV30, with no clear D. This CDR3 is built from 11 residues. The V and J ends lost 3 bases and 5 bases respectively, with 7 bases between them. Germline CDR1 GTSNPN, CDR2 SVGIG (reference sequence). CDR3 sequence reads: CAWRDSTEAFF. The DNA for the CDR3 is TGTGCCTGGAGAGACTCAACTGAAGCTTTCTTT.

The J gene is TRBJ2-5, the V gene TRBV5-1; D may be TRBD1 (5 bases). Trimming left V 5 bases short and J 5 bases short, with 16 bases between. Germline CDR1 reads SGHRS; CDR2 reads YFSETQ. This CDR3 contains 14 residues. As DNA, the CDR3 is TGCGCCAGCAGAACAGGTCCTATCGAGGAGACCCAGTACTTC. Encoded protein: CASRTGPIEETQYF. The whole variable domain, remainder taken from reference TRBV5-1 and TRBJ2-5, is KAGVTQTPRYLIKTRGQQVTLSCSPISGHRSVSWYQQTPGQGLQFLFEYFSETQRNKGNFPGRFSGRQFSNSRSEMNVSTLELGDSALYLCASRTGPIEETQYFGPGTRLLVL.

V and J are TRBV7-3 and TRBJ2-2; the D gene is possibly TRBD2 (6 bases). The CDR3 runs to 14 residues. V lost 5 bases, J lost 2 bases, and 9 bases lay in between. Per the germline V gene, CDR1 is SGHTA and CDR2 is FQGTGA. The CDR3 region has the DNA TGTGCCAGCAGCGGGGGGTTTAACACCGGGGAGCTGTTTTTT. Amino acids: CASSGGFNTGELFF.

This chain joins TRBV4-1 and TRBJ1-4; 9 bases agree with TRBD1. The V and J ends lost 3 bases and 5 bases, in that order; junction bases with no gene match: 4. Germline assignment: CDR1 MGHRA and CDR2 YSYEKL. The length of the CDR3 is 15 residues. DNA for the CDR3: TGCGCCAGCAGCCACTCCGGGACAGGGAATGAAAAACTGTTTTTT. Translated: CASSHSGTGNEKLFF.

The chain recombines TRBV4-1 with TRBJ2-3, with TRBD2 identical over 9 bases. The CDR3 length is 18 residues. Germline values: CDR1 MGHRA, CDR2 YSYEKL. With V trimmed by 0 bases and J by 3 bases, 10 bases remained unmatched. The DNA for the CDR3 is TGCGCCAGCAGCCAAGATCAAGGGCTAGCGGGGAAAACAGATACGCAGTATTTT. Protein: CASSQDQGLAGKTDTQYF.

CDR3 protein: CAWSGGRDTEAFF. CDR3 sequence (DNA): TGTGCCTGGAGTGGGGGGAGGGACACTGAAGCTTTCTTT. V gene TRBV30 combines with J gene TRBJ1-1, with a tentative D call TRBD1 (5 bases). Germline CDR1 reads GTSNPN; CDR2 reads SVGIG (reference sequence). The length of the CDR3 is 13 residues. Trimming took off 1 base at V and 3 bases at J, with 9 bases between the two ends.

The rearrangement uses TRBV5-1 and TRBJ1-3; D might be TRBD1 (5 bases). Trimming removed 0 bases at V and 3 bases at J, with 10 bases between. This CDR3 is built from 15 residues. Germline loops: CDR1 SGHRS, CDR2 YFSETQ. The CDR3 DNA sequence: TGCGCCAGCAGCTTGGTCGGGGGTGGTGGAAACACCATATATTTT. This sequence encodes CASSLVGGGGNTIYF.

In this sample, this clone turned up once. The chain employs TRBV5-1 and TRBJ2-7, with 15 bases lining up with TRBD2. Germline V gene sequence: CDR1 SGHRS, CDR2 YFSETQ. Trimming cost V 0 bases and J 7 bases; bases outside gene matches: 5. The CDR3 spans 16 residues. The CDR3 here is CASSLAGTSGGPEQYF. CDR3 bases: TGCGCCAGCAGCTTGGCGGGGACTAGCGGGGGGCCAGAGCAGTACTTC.

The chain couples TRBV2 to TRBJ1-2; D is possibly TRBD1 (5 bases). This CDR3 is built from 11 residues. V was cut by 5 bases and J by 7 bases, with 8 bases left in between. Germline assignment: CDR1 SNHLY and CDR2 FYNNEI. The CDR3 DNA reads TGTGCCAGCAGTACAGGATGTGGCTACACCTTC. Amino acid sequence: CASSTGCGYTF.

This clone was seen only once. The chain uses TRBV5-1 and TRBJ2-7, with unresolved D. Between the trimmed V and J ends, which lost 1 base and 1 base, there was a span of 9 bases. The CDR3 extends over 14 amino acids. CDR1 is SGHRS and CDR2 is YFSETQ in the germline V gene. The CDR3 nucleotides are TGCGCCAGCAGCTTGCTTCACACGTCCTACGAGCAGTACTTC. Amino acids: CASSLLHTSYEQYF.

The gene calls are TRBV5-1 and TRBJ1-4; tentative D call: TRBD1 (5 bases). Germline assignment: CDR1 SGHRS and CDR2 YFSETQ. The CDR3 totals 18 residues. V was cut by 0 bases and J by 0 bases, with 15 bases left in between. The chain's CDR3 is CASSLALSGDATNEKLFF. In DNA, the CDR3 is TGCGCCAGCAGCTTGGCGTTGTCGGGGGATGCAACTAATGAAAAACTGTTTTTT.

The CDR3 DNA sequence: TGCGCCAGCAGCTTGGAGATAGCGGGGGTCAATGAGCAGTTCTTC. It codes for CASSLEIAGVNEQFF. V and J are TRBV5-1 and TRBJ2-1; 9 bases are a match to TRBD2. Germline CDR1 is SGHRS and CDR2 is YFSETQ. J gave up 6 bases and V 0 bases, and 4 bases lay outside the gene matches. This CDR3 has 15 amino acids.

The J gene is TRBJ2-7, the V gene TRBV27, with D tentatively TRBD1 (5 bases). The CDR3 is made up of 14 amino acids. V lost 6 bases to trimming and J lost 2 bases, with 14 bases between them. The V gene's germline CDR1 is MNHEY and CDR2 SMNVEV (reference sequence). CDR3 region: CASSFQDSPYEQYF. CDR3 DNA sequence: TGTGCCAGCAGCTTCCAAGACAGTCCCTACGAGCAGTACTTC.

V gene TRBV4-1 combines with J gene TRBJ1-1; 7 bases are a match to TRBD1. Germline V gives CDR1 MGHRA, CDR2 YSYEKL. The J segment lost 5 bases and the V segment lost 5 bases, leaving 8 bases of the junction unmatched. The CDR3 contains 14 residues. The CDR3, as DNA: TGCGCCAGCAGCATACAGGGGTACACGACTGAAGCTTTCTTT. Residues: CASSIQGYTTEAFF.

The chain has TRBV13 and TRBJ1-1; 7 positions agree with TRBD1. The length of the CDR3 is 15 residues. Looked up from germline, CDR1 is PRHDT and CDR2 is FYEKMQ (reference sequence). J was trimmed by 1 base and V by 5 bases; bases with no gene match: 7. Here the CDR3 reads CASSEGGFGNTEAFF. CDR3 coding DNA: TGTGCCAGCAGCGAAGGGGGCTTCGGGAACACTGAAGCTTTCTTT.

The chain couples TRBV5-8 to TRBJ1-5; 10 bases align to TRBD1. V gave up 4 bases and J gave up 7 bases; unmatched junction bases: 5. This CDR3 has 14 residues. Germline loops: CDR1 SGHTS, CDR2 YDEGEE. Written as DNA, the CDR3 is TGTGCCAGCAGCACGGGACAGGGGAGGCAGCCCCAGCATTTT. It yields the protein CASSTGQGRQPQHF.

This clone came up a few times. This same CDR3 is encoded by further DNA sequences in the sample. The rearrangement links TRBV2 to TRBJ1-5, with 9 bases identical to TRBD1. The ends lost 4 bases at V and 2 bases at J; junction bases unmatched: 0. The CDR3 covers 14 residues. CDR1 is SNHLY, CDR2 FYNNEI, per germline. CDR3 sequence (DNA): TGTGCCAGCAGTGGGACAGGGGGCAATCAGCCCCAGCATTTT. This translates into CASSGTGGNQPQHF.

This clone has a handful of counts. Here the CDR3 reads CASSFRGRGNEQFF. The CDR3 nucleotides read TGTGCCAGCAGCTTCAGGGGGAGAGGGAATGAGCAGTTCTTC. The chain has TRBV7-6 and TRBJ2-1; 7 bases are a match to TRBD1. Per the germline V gene, CDR1 is SGHVS and CDR2 is FNYEAQ. The CDR3 is 14 residues long. V was clipped by 3 bases and J by 7 bases; unmatched bases: 6. Combining the CDR3 with reference TRBV7-6 and TRBJ2-1 gives the whole variable domain GAGVSQSPRYKVTKRGQDVALRCDPISGHVSLYWYRQALGQGPEFLTYFNYEAQQDKSGLPNDRFSAERPEGSISTLTIQRTEQRDSAMYRCASSFRGRGNEQFFGPGTRLTVL.

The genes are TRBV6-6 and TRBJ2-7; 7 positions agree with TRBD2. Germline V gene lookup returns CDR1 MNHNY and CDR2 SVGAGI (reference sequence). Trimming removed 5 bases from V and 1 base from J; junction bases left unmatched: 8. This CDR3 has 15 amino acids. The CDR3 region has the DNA TGTGCCAGCAGTGGATTAGCGGGTCTTTCCTACGAGCAGTACTTC. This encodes CASSGLAGLSYEQYF.

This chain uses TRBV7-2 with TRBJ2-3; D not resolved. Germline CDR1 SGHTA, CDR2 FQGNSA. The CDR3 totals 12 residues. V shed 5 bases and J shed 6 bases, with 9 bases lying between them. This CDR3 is CASSDSSDTQYF. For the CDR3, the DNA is TGTGCCAGCAGCGATAGCAGCGATACGCAGTATTTT.

Written as DNA, the CDR3 is TGTGCCAGCAGTTACTCGGGGACAGGGGGTGGCTACACCTTC. Its translation: CASSYSGTGGGYTF. The chain links TRBV6-6 to TRBJ1-2; 11 bases align to TRBD1. J gave up 7 bases and V 0 bases, and 1 base lay outside the gene matches. CDR1 is MNHNY, CDR2 SVGAGI, per germline (reference sequence). This CDR3 comprises 14 residues.

The CDR3 region has the DNA TGTGCCAGCAGTGAGTCACCCGGAGGAAGCGGAGCTTTCTTT. It yields the protein CASSESPGGSGAFF. The genes are TRBV25-1 and TRBJ1-1; D is undetermined. The germline gives CDR1 MGHDK, CDR2 SYGVNS. V lost 3 bases and J 10 bases, leaving 18 bases between the germline ends. The CDR3 extends over 14 amino acids.

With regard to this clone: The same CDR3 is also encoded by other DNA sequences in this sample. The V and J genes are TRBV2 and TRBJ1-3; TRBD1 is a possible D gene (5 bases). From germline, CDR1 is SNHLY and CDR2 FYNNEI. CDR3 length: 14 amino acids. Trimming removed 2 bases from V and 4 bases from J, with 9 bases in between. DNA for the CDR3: TGTGCCAGCAGTGAACAGGGCTCCGGAAACACCATATATTTT. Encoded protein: CASSEQGSGNTIYF. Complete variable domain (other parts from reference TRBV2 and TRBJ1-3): EPEVTQTPSHQVTQMGQEVILRCVPISNHLYFYWYRQILGQKVEFLVSFYNNEISEKSEIFDDQFSVERPDGSNFTLKIRSTKLEDSAMYFCASSEQGSGNTIYFGEGSWLTVV.